The 21 T cell receptor beta chains presented below share a single source sample, sequenced in a study of identical twins. TCRdb ran MiXCR on the 5' RACE reads and lists one entry per CDR3 protein. The sample includes hundreds of thousands of distinct CDR3 sequences, roughly 13% of them seen just once. Sequencing was done on a sample of memory (CD45RO+) T cells sorted from blood. Receptor source: a woman younger than 35 in good health.

This clonotype was counted many times. The CDR3 DNA reads TGTGCCATCAGTGACCCTTTGACAGGGCGAGAGACCCAGTACTTC. It translates to CAISDPLTGRETQYF. This chain uses TRBV10-3 with TRBJ2-5, with TRBD1 identical over 7 bases. The germline V gene encodes CDR1 ENHRY and CDR2 SYGVKD. V lost 3 bases, J lost 4 bases, and 8 bases stayed unmatched. The length of the CDR3 is 15 residues.

In its sample, this clonotype was seen a few times. The V and J genes are TRBV14 and TRBJ1-4, with D unresolved. The ends were cut back, 0 bases at V and 8 bases at J, with 13 bases in the middle. This CDR3 has 15 residues. CDR1 is SGHDN and CDR2 is FVKESK in the germline V gene. The CDR3 sequence is CASSQDYAGREKLFF. The CDR3 coding sequence is TGTGCCAGCAGCCAAGATTACGCAGGAAGGGAAAAACTGTTTTTT.

This clonotype was detected only a few times. The chain couples TRBV19 to TRBJ2-2; maybe TRBD1 (6 bases). The CDR3 length is 14 residues. CDR1 and CDR2 from the germline V gene are LNHDA and SQIVND (reference sequence). The ends were cut back, 6 bases at V and 6 bases at J, with 14 bases in the middle. CDR3 bases: TGTGCCAGTAGAAGAACAGGGTTAGCCGGGGAGCTGTTTTTT. Its protein product is CASRRTGLAGELFF.

The CDR3 nucleotides read TGCGCCAGCTCCAGGGACCCTTCCTACGAGCAGTACTTC. Residues: CASSRDPSYEQYF. This chain connects TRBV5-1 to TRBJ2-7, with D tentatively TRBD1 or TRBD2 (5 bases each). The germline gives CDR1 SGHRS, CDR2 YFSETQ. Trimming cost V 7 bases and J 1 base, with 12 bases left between them. This CDR3 is built from 13 residues.

This clonotype turned up a few times. This rearrangement joins TRBV27 to TRBJ1-6; no reliable D call. Looked up from germline, CDR1 is MNHEY and CDR2 is SMNVEV (reference sequence). Trimming stripped 8 bases from V and 9 bases from J, with 17 bases between. This CDR3 has 14 amino acids. CDR3: CASSVEDLGSPLHF. Here the CDR3 DNA reads TGTGCCAGCTCCGTTGAGGACTTGGGTTCACCCCTCCACTTT.

The V gene is TRBV7-2, the J gene TRBJ2-7; TRBD2 agrees at 8 bases. Germline CDR1 reads SGHTA; CDR2 reads FQGNSA. CDR3 length: 15 residues. Trimming cost V 2 bases and J 3 bases; bases outside gene matches: 6. The CDR3 is CASSLSGSGIYEQYF. CDR3 coding DNA: TGTGCCAGCAGCTTATCGGGTAGCGGGATCTACGAGCAGTACTTC.

A few counts support this clonotype. V usage is TRBV5-1 and J usage is TRBJ2-7; no clear D. V lost 5 bases to trimming and J lost 1 base, with 10 bases between them. Germline V lookup: CDR1 SGHRS, CDR2 YFSETQ. The CDR3 covers 13 residues. CDR3 in DNA: TGCGCCAGCAGGGTTCTCCCTTCCTACGAGCAGTACTTC. As protein: CASRVLPSYEQYF.

This clonotype appeared a few times. The V call is TRBV7-2, the J call TRBJ2-7; no clear D gene. CDR3 size: 15 residues. Germline CDR1 reads SGHTA; CDR2 reads FQGNSA. The V gene lost 2 bases and the J gene lost 0 bases, with 11 bases spanning the gap. CDR3 in amino acids: CASSLTPRSSYEQYF. CDR3 nucleotide sequence: TGTGCCAGCAGCTTAACCCCGAGGAGCTCCTACGAGCAGTACTTC.

This clonotype showed up just a few times. The V gene is TRBV6-2 or TRBV6-3, the J gene TRBJ2-1, with D perhaps given as TRBD1 or TRBD2 (5 bases each). The germline V gene encodes CDR1 MNHEY and CDR2 SVGEGT. V gave up 5 bases and J gave up 3 bases, with 8 bases separating them. The CDR3 has 13 amino acids. CDR3 loop: CASSQGDYNEQFF. The CDR3 region has the DNA TGTGCCAGCAGTCAGGGAGACTACAATGAGCAGTTCTTC.

The table lists this clonotype with a few counts. Mismatch with germline at one junction end may stem from a read error. The chain joins TRBV24-1 to TRBJ2-5; 9 bases are a match to TRBD2. CDR3 size: 10 residues. Germline CDR1 KGHDR, CDR2 SFDVKD. Here the CDR3 DNA reads TGTGCCAACGAGCGGGGGGACGCCACCTTC. It codes for CANERGDATF.

Relative to its sample, this clonotype is medium-sized. The chain has TRBV20-1 and TRBJ2-7, with D tentatively TRBD2 (7 bases). V shed 0 bases and J shed 6 bases, with 18 bases lying between them. The CDR3 sequence is 15 residues long. The germline CDR1 and CDR2 sequences are DFQATT and SNEGSKA (reference sequence). CDR3 nucleotide sequence: TGCAGTGCTAGAGATGGGGGGGCCATAAACGGCGAGCAGTACTTC. Residues: CSARDGGAINGEQYF.

V is TRBV7-2 and J is TRBJ2-7; 7 bases are shared with TRBD1. The CDR3 has 15 residues. Germline trimming cut 5 bases from V and 3 bases from J; bases unmatched to any gene: 10. CDR1 and CDR2 (germline): SGHTA, FQGNSA. In nucleotides, the CDR3 is TGTGCCAGCAGCGCCGGACAGGTGGGCCACTACGAGCAGTACTTC. Translated: CASSAGQVGHYEQYF.

This clonotype was seen many times. The J gene is TRBJ2-7, the V gene TRBV5-5; 11 bases agree with TRBD2. With 2 bases clipped from V and 1 base from J, the junction kept 5 bases outside the gene matches. The CDR3 is 16 residues long. The V gene's germline CDR1 is SGHKS and CDR2 YYEKEE (reference sequence). DNA for the CDR3: TGTGCCAGCAGCTTTCAAGGGACTAGCGGATCCTACGAGCAGTACTTC. Translation: CASSFQGTSGSYEQYF.

This clonotype was found a few times. The chain has TRBV20-1 and TRBJ2-5; D possibly corresponds to TRBD2 (6 bases). CDR3 length: 15 residues. Per the germline V gene, CDR1 is DFQATT and CDR2 is SNEGSKA (reference sequence). Between the trimmed V and J ends, which lost 3 bases and 2 bases, there was a span of 16 bases. CDR3 sequence (DNA): TGCAGTGCTAGGCTGCCGGCGGGGTCACAAGAGACCCAGTACTTC. Translating gives CSARLPAGSQETQYF.

This clonotype turned up a few times. This chain connects TRBV6-5 to TRBJ2-5; 7 bases align to TRBD1. V lost 4 bases, J lost 2 bases, and 7 bases stayed unmatched. In germline, CDR1 is MNHEY, CDR2 SVGAGI. The length of the CDR3 is 15 residues. In DNA, the CDR3 is TGTGCCAGCAGTTCAGCGGCAGGGGGACAAGAGACCCAGTACTTC. It yields the protein CASSSAAGGQETQYF.

The table lists this clonotype with a few counts. CDR3 region: CASSHRSDTEAFF. CDR3 sequence (DNA): TGTGCCAGCAGCCATCGATCGGACACTGAAGCTTTCTTT. The chain has TRBV7-9 and TRBJ1-1, with D unclear. V lost 5 bases and J lost 3, with 10 bases in between. Per the germline V gene, CDR1 is SEHNR and CDR2 is FQNEAQ (reference sequence). This CDR3 is 13 amino acids long.

The table lists this clonotype with a few counts. Here the CDR3 DNA reads TGTGCCAGCAGCCCGATAGAAGATACGCAGTATTTT. This encodes CASSPIEDTQYF. The V gene is TRBV7-9, the J gene TRBJ2-3; D is unresolved. CDR3 length equals 12 residues. V was pared by 5 bases and J by 5 bases, with 8 bases between. CDR1 SEHNR and CDR2 FQNEAQ come from the germline V gene (reference sequence). The complete variable domain, with remaining parts taken from reference TRBV7-9 and TRBJ2-3, reads DTGVSQNPRHKITKRGQNVTFRCDPISEHNRLYWYRQTLGQGPEFLTYFQNEAQLEKSRLLSDRFSAERPKGSFSTLEIQRTEQGDSAMYLCASSPIEDTQYFGPGTRLTVL.

The CDR3 region has the DNA TGCGCCAGCAGCTGGGCCGGATACGGGGAGCTGTTTTTT. Protein: CASSWAGYGELFF. The rearrangement uses TRBV5-1 and TRBJ2-2, with D unresolved. The CDR3 spans 13 residues. V lost 3 bases, J lost 7 bases, and 10 bases lay in between. Per the germline V gene, CDR1 is SGHRS and CDR2 is YFSETQ.

This clonotype was recorded a few times. The chain recombines TRBV6-2 or TRBV6-3 with TRBJ1-5, with D unclear. CDR1 is MNHEY and CDR2 is SVGEGT in the germline V gene. CDR3 length: 15 amino acids. V was trimmed by 6 bases and J by 5 bases, leaving 17 bases between them. CDR3 protein: CASSGGLYLDQPQHF. CDR3 nucleotides: TGTGCCAGCAGCGGCGGACTATATCTCGATCAGCCCCAGCATTTT.

This chain's CDR3 is CSVVGFRAGVGNEQFF. For the CDR3, the DNA is TGCAGCGTTGTTGGGTTCCGGGCGGGAGTTGGGAATGAGCAGTTCTTC. This chain connects TRBV29-1 to TRBJ2-1, with 7 bases lining up with TRBD2. V lost 4 bases to trimming and J lost 7 bases; unmatched junction nucleotides: 16. CDR3 length: 16 amino acids. Germline V gene data show CDR1 as SQVTM and CDR2 as ANQGSEA.

CDR3 in DNA: TGTGCCAGCTCACCACGGGAGGGGAACGGTGGCTACACCTTC. This translates into CASSPREGNGGYTF. V usage is TRBV18 and J usage is TRBJ1-2, with D tentatively TRBD1 (5 bases). Trimming took 1 base from V and 7 from J, leaving 13 bases between them. There are 14 residues in the CDR3. The germline V gene encodes CDR1 KGHSH and CDR2 LQKENI. Full variable domain (remainder filled in from reference TRBV18 and TRBJ1-2): NAGVMQNPRHLVRRRGQEARLRCSPMKGHSHVYWYRQLPEEGLKFMVYLQKENIIDESGMPKERFSAEFPKEGPSILRIQQVVRGDSAAYFCASSPREGNGGYTFGSGTRLTVV.